The rows below give T cell receptor beta chains drawn from one sample of a study of T cell responses to AZD1222 COVID-19 vaccine. The assay was immunoSEQ multiplex PCR, and TCRdb's table has in-frame clones only and misses some. The data contain 100,000 to 150,000 clones, about 92% of them singletons. The sequenced sample was peripheral blood, obtained on day 0 of MenACWY control vaccination. Receptor source: an adult in good health. The CDR3 runs from the conserved cysteine through the conserved F or W. The D gene is left open where the match is weak. Rows give clone size only sometimes, using once, few, many, or a class for an expanded clone.

J gene	clone size	V gene	D gene	CDR3 DNA	CDR3 protein
TRBJ1-2	.	TRBV28	.	TGTGCCAGCAGTCCCGGGACTAACTATGGCTACACCTTC	CASSPGTNYGYTF
TRBJ1-5	.	TRBV5-6	.	TGTGCCAGCAGCTTCCACCAGGGGTATAGCAATCAGCCCCAGCATTTT	CASSFHQGYSNQPQHF
TRBJ2-2	.	TRBV2	.	TGTGCCAGCAGTGGAACGGGAGCGACGTCCGGGGAGCTGTTTTTT	CASSGTGATSGELFF
TRBJ2-2	.	TRBV28	.	TGTGCCAGCATCGGCAGGAGCACCGGGGAGCTGTTTTTT	CASIGRSTGELFF
TRBJ2-2	.	TRBV11-2	.	TGTGCCAGCAGCTTATTGCCTGGGAACACCGGGGAGCTGTTTTTT	CASSLLPGNTGELFF
TRBJ2-1	.	TRBV5-4	.	TGTGCCAGCAGCTTTGGGTGGGAGGCCTACAATGAGCAGTTCTTC	CASSFGWEAYNEQFF
TRBJ1-6	.	TRBV4-1	.	TGCGCCAGCAGCCAAGATTGGGCGGATTCACCCCTCCACTTT	CASSQDWADSPLHF
TRBJ2-5	.	TRBV14	.	TGTGCCAGCAGCCCAGAGGGGGGGCTCGGAAAGACCCAGTACTTC	CASSPEGGLGKTQYF
TRBJ2-7	.	TRBV21-1	.	TGTGCCAGCACCCAAAATGACAGGGGCTACGAGCAGTACTTC	CASTQNDRGYEQYF
TRBJ2-1	.	TRBV7-2	.	TGTGCCAGCAGCTTAAGGGGCAATGAGCAGTTCTTC	CASSLRGNEQFF
TRBJ2-5	.	TRBV24-1	TRBD2	TGTGCCACCAGTGATCCCGGGACTAGCGGGGGGCACGAGACCCAGTACTTC	CATSDPGTSGGHETQYF
TRBJ2-3	once	TRBV6-6	.	TGTGCCAGCAGTTACGGTCCAGATACGCAGTATTTT	CASSYGPDTQYF
TRBJ2-2	once	TRBV7-7	.	TGTGCCAGCAGCTTAGGAGAGAACACCGGGGAGCTGTTTTTT	CASSLGENTGELFF
TRBJ2-1	.	TRBV20-1	.	TGCAGTCTTGATTGGGATGAGCAGTTCTTC	CSLDWDEQFF
TRBJ2-7	.	TRBV19	TRBD2	TGTGCCAGTAGGGTGGGACTAGCGGCCTCCTACGAGCAGTACTTC	CASRVGLAASYEQYF
TRBJ2-3	.	TRBV7-2	TRBD2	TGTGCCAGCAGCTTAGCATCGACTAGCGACACAGATACGCAGTATTTT	CASSLASTSDTDTQYF
TRBJ1-1	.	TRBV13	.	TGTGCCAGCAGCATAGACTTGGGAACGAACACTGAAGCTTTCTTT	CASSIDLGTNTEAFF
TRBJ2-3	.	TRBV28	.	TGTGCCAGCAGCTTCCTGGCTGGCACAGATACGCAGTATTTT	CASSFLAGTDTQYF
TRBJ2-7	.	TRBV6-2/TRBV6-3	.	TGTGCCAGCAGCTTCAGTGGGACGGAATACTACGAGCAGTACTTC	CASSFSGTEYYEQYF
TRBJ1-4	.	TRBV7-6	.	TGTGCCAGCAGCTTAAATCGGGGGAGCAGCGAAAAACTGTTTTTT	CASSLNRGSSEKLFF
TRBJ2-4	.	TRBV19	.	TGTGCCAGTATGACGGTTCTTTCAGACATGCACTTC	CASMTVLSDMHF
TRBJ2-1	.	TRBV11-2	.	TGTGCCAGCAGCCCTAGGAACGGGGCTAGCTCCTACAATGAGCAGTTCTTC	CASSPRNGASSYNEQFF
TRBJ2-2	.	TRBV5-1	.	TGCGCCAGCAGCCCCAGCCTAGGGTTTCCCGGGGAGCTGTTTTTT	CASSPSLGFPGELFF
TRBJ2-3	.	TRBV15	TRBD1	TGTGCCACCAGCAGGGGACAGGGATCAGATACGCAGTATTTT	CATSRGQGSDTQYF
TRBJ2-5	.	TRBV29-1	TRBD1	TGCAGCGTTGAAGCGGGACAGGTTCAAGAGACCCAGTACTTC	CSVEAGQVQETQYF
TRBJ2-1	.	TRBV3-1/TRBV3-2	.	TGTGCCAGCAGCCTTTTACAGGGCGGGGTCTACAATGAGCAGTTCTTC	CASSLLQGGVYNEQFF
TRBJ1-6	.	TRBV5-6	.	TGTGCCAGCAGCTCCTGGACTTATAATTCACCCCTCCACTTT	CASSSWTYNSPLHF